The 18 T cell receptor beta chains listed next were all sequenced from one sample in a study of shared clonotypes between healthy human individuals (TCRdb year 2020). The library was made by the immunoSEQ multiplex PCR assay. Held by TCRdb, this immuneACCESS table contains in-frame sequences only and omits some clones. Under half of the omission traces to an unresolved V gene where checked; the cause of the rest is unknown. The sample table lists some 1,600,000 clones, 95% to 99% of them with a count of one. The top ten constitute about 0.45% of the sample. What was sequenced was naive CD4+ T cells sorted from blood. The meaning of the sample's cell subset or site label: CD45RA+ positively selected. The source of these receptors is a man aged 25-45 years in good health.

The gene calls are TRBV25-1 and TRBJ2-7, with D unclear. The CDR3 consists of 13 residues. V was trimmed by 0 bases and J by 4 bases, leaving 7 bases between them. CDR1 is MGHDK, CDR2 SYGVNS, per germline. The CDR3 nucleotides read TGTGCCAGCAGTGAATACCCAGCATACGAGCAGTACTTC. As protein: CASSEYPAYEQYF.

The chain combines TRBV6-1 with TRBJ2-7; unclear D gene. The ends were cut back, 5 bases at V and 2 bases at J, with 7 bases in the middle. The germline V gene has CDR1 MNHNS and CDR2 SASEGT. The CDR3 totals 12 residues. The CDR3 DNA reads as TGTGCCAGCAGTATCATTACCTACGAGCAGTACTTC. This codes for CASSIITYEQYF.

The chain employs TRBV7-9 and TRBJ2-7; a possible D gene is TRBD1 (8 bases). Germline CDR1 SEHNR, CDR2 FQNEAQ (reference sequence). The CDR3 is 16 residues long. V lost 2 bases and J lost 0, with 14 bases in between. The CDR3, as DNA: TGTGCCAGCAGCTTAAGGACAGGGAGGGACTCCTACGAGCAGTACTTC. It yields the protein CASSLRTGRDSYEQYF.

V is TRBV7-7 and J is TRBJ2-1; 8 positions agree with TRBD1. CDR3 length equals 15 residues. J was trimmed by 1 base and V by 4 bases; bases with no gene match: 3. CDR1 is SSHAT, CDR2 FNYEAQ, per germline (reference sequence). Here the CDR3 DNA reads TGTGCCAGCAGCTACGACAGGGGTTCCTACAATGAGCAGTTCTTC. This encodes CASSYDRGSYNEQFF. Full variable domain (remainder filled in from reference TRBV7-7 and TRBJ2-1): GAGVSQSPRYKVTKRGQDVTLRCDPISSHATLYWYQQALGQGPEFLTYFNYEAQPDKSGLPSDRFSAERPEGSISTLTIQRTEQRDSAMYRCASSYDRGSYNEQFFGPGTRLTVL.

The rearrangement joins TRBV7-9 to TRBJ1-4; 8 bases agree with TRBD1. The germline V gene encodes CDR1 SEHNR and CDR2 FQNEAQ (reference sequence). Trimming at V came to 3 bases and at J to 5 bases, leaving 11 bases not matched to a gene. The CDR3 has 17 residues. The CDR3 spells CASSLGQARFENEKLFF. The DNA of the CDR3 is TGTGCCAGCAGCTTGGGACAGGCGAGATTCGAGAATGAAAAACTGTTTTTT.

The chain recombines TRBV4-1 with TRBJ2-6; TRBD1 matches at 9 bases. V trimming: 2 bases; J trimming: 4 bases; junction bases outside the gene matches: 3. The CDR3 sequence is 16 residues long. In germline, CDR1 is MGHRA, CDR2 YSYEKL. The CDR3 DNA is TGCGCCAGCAGCCAAACACAGGGGGCCGGGGCCAACGTCCTGACTTTC. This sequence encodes CASSQTQGAGANVLTF.

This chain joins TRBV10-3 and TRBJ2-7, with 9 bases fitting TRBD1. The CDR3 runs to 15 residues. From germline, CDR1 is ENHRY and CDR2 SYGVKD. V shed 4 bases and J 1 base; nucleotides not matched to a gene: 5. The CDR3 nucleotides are TGTGCCATCAGTGGCCGGGACAGGGCTTCCTACGAGCAGTACTTC. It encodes CAISGRDRASYEQYF.

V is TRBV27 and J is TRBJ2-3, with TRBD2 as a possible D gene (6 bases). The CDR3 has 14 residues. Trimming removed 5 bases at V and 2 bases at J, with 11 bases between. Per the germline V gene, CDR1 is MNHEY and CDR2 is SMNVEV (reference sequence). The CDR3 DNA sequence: TGTGCCAGCAGTCTGCGGGACCCCACAGATACGCAGTATTTT. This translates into CASSLRDPTDTQYF.

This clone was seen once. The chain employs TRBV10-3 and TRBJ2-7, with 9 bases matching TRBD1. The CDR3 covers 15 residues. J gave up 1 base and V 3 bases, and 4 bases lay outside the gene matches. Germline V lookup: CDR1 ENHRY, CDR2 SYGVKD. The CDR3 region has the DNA TGTGCCATCAGTGACTGGGACAGGGTATCCTACGAGCAGTACTTC. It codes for CAISDWDRVSYEQYF.

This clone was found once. The CDR3 bases are TGTGCCAGCAGCTTGGAGCGGGACACAGATACGCAGTATTTT. Protein sequence: CASSLERDTDTQYF. The chain links TRBV5-8 to TRBJ2-3; 7 bases agree with TRBD2. Germline V gives CDR1 SGHTS, CDR2 YDEGEE. CDR3 size: 14 residues. V lost 0 bases, J lost 2 bases, and 0 bases stayed unmatched.

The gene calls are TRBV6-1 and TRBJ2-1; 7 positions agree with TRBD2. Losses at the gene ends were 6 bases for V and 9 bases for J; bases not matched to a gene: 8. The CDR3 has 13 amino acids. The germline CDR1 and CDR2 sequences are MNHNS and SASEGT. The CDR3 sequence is CASRASGGSEQFF. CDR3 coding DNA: TGTGCCAGCAGGGCTAGCGGAGGTAGTGAGCAGTTCTTC.

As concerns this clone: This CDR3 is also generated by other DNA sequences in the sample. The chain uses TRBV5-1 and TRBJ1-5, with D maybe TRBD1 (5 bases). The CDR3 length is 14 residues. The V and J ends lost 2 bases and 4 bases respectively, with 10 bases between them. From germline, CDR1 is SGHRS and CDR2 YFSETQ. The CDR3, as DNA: TGCGCCAGCAGCTTATCGGGGGGAAATCAGCCCCAGCATTTT. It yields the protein CASSLSGGNQPQHF.

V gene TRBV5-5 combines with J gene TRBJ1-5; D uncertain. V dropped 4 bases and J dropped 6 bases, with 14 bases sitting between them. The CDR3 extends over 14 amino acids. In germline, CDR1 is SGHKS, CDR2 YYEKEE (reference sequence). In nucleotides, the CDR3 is TGTGCCAGCAGCCACCGGGCTTACGGTCAGCCCCAGCATTTT. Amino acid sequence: CASSHRAYGQPQHF.

CDR3 nucleotide sequence: TGTGCCAGTAGTATTTGGGGGCGGAATGAAAAACTGTTTTTT. Translating it yields CASSIWGRNEKLFF. The rearrangement joins TRBV19 to TRBJ1-4, with a weak D call TRBD1 (6 bases). V gave up 3 bases and J gave up 5 bases, with 10 bases separating them. Germline values: CDR1 LNHDA, CDR2 SQIVND (reference sequence). The CDR3 is 14 residues long.

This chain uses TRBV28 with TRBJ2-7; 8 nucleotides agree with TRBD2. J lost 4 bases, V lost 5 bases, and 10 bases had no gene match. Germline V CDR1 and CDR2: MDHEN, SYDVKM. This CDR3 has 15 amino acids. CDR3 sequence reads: CASSMVAGIGYEQYF. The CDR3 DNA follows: TGTGCCAGCAGTATGGTAGCGGGAATTGGTTACGAGCAGTACTTC. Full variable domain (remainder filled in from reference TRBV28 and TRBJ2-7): DVKVTQSSRYLVKRTGEKVFLECVQDMDHENMFWYRQDPGLGLRLIYFSYDVKMKEKGDIPEGYSVSREKKERFSLILESASTNQTSMYLCASSMVAGIGYEQYFGPGTRLTVT.

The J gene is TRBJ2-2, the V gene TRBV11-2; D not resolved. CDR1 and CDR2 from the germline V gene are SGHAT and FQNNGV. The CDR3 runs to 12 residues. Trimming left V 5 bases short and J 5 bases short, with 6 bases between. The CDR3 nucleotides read TGTGCCAGCAGCGAACTAACCGGGGAGCTGTTTTTT. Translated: CASSELTGELFF. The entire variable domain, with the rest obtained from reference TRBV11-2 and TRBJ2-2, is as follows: EAGVAQSPRYKIIEKRQSVAFWCNPISGHATLYWYQQILGQGPKLLIQFQNNGVVDDSQLPKDRFSAERLKGVDSTLKIQPAKLEDSAVYLCASSELTGELFFGEGSRLTVL.

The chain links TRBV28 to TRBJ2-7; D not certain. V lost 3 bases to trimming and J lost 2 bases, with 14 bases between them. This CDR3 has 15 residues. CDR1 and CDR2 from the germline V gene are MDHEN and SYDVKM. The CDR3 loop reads CASSFNTAVTYEQYF. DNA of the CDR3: TGTGCCAGCAGTTTTAATACGGCGGTAACCTACGAGCAGTACTTC.

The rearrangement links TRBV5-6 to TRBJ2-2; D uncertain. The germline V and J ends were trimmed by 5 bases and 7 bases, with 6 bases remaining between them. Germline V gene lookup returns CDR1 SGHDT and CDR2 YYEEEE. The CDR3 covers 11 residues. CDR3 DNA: TGTGCCAGCAGTTATGACGGGGAGCTGTTTTTT. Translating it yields CASSYDGELFF.